The sequence of this TCR beta chain was determined in a study of blood T cells in healthy people across ages. This clonotype was found many times. Germline values: CDR1 SQVTM, CDR2 ANQGSEA. The ends lost 4 bases at V and 3 bases at J; junction bases unmatched: 5. The CDR3 sequence is 16 residues long. Primed by a sample-barcoded 5' primer and a J-beta primer mix, a second PCR proceeded for roughly 7 to 11 cycles. Each CDR3 protein gets one entry after TCRdb re-called the 5' RACE reads with MiXCR. The table includes 850,000 or so distinct CDR3 sequences, about 28% detected once. This TCR came from a woman of 80 years or more in good health. This chain uses TRBV29-1 with TRBJ2-3, with 15 bases lining up with TRBD2. Sequencing was done on a sample of blood. This CDR3 reads CSVGTSGGAFTDTQYF. The CDR3 DNA sequence: TGCAGCGTTGGGACTAGCGGGGGGGCGTTTACAGATACGCAGTATTTT.